These 29 T cell receptor beta chains originate from one sample sequenced in a study of CD8 T cell repertoires and HIV-1 epitope variants. Assay used: immunoSEQ multiplex PCR; TCRdb lists only in-frame clones, some missing. The sample yields roughly 7,900 clones, 55% to 65% seen once. No antigen has been identified for these receptors. Sample: cultured CD8+ T cells derived from PBMCs. The receptors originated from a male donor with HIV.

V and J are TRBV19 and TRBJ1-1, with a weak D call TRBD1 (6 bases). CDR3 size: 16 residues. The V gene's germline CDR1 is LNHDA and CDR2 SQIVND (reference sequence). Deletions cut 3 bases from V and 5 bases from J, with 19 bases between. The CDR3 sequence is CASSIPSGASRTEAFF. CDR3 nucleotide sequence: TGTGCCAGTAGTATCCCCTCGGGGGCCAGCAGGACTGAAGCTTTCTTT.

The chain recombines TRBV5-1 with TRBJ2-7; 10 nucleotides align to TRBD2. V shed 4 bases, J shed 4 bases, and the junction held 8 bases outside the gene matches. Germline V CDR1 and CDR2: SGHRS, YFSETQ. This CDR3 has 15 amino acids. CDR3 sequence (DNA): TGCGCCAGCAGCGAAGAACCGGGACTAGCGTACGAGCAGTACTTC. Translation gives CASSEEPGLAYEQYF.

The table lists this clone with a few counts. The genes are TRBV15 and TRBJ1-3; TRBD1 agrees at 7 bases. This CDR3 is 15 amino acids long. Germline CDR1 is LNHNV and CDR2 is YYDKDF (reference sequence). The ends lost 0 bases at V and 4 bases at J; junction bases unmatched: 3. CDR3 amino acids: CATSRDRTGGNTIYF. Here the CDR3 DNA reads TGTGCCACCAGCAGAGATCGGACAGGAGGAAACACCATATATTTT.

The genes are TRBV7-8 and TRBJ2-3; 8 nucleotides line up with TRBD2. CDR1 is SGHVS and CDR2 is FQNEAQ in the germline V gene. The J segment lost 2 bases and the V segment lost 1 base, leaving 8 bases of the junction unmatched. CDR3 size: 17 residues. The CDR3 here is CASSLGYAGGPTDTQYF. CDR3 DNA sequence: TGTGCCAGCAGCTTAGGTTACGCGGGGGGTCCCACAGATACGCAGTATTTT.

The chain employs TRBV28 and TRBJ2-7; maybe TRBD1 (5 bases). This CDR3 has 14 amino acids. Trimming stripped 4 bases from V and 2 bases from J, with 12 bases between. The germline V gene encodes CDR1 MDHEN and CDR2 SYDVKM. The CDR3 is CASSWIDSPYEQYF. The DNA of the CDR3 is TGTGCCAGCAGTTGGATAGACAGTCCCTACGAGCAGTACTTC.

The chain links TRBV5-6 to TRBJ2-3; TRBD2 matches 8 bases. The CDR3 contains 18 residues. V gave up 7 bases and J gave up 3 bases; unmatched junction bases: 19. CDR1 SGHDT and CDR2 YYEEEE come from the germline V gene. The CDR3 bases are TGTGCCAGCGGCTGGGAAGGTCTGACACGGGAGGGGACAGATACGCAGTATTTT. Its protein product is CASGWEGLTREGTDTQYF. Looking up the rest from reference TRBV5-6 and TRBJ2-3 gives the full variable domain: DAGVTQSPTHLIKTRGQQVTLRCSPKSGHDTVSWYQQALGQGPQFIFQYYEEEERQRGNFPDRFSGHQFPNYSSELNVNALLLGDSALYLCASGWEGLTREGTDTQYFGPGTRLTVL.

The J gene is TRBJ2-7, the V gene TRBV28, with TRBD1 matching over 8 bases. Germline V lookup: CDR1 MDHEN, CDR2 SYDVKM. This CDR3 is built from 17 residues. After removal of 4 bases from V and 0 bases from J, the junction contained 11 bases not matched to a gene. In DNA, the CDR3 is TGTGCCAGCAGTTCATATTCTGGGGACAGGAGCTCCTACGAGCAGTACTTC. It encodes CASSSYSGDRSSYEQYF.

The genes are TRBV29-1 and TRBJ1-1; 9 bases agree with TRBD1. The CDR3 has 14 residues. The germline gives CDR1 SQVTM, CDR2 ANQGSEA. Trimming removed 6 bases from V and 3 bases from J; junction bases left unmatched: 8. CDR3 protein: CSVVDRGRDTEAFF. CDR3 bases: TGCAGCGTGGTGGACAGGGGTCGGGACACTGAAGCTTTCTTT.

This clone was seen a handful of times. The chain uses TRBV27 and TRBJ2-7; the match to TRBD2 covers 12 bases. The germline CDR1 and CDR2 sequences are MNHEY and SMNVEV (reference sequence). The ends lost 2 bases at V and 2 bases at J; junction bases unmatched: 1. The CDR3 totals 15 residues. CDR3 in amino acids: CASSLASGGAYEQYF. The CDR3 DNA is TGTGCCAGCAGTTTAGCTAGCGGGGGGGCCTACGAGCAGTACTTC.

V gene TRBV5-6 combines with J gene TRBJ1-4; tentative D call: TRBD1 (6 bases). The CDR3 runs to 14 residues. V was shortened by 4 bases and J by 3 bases, with 10 bases between the two germline ends. CDR1 and CDR2 (germline): SGHDT, YYEEEE. CDR3 region: CASSRGGSNEKLFF. For the CDR3, the DNA is TGTGCCAGCAGCCGAGGGGGTTCTAATGAAAAACTGTTTTTT.

The CDR3 loop is CASSHRDNTGELFF. The CDR3 DNA sequence: TGTGCCAGCAGTCACCGGGACAACACCGGGGAGCTGTTTTTT. This chain links TRBV11-1 with TRBJ2-2; D is tentatively TRBD1 or TRBD2 (5 bases each). Germline V lookup: CDR1 SGHAT, CDR2 FQDESV (reference sequence). The CDR3 is 14 amino acids. V was trimmed by 6 bases and J by 2 bases, leaving 10 bases between them.

This clone was counted a few times. The chain links TRBV5-4 to TRBJ1-2; no firm D call. V shed 4 bases and J shed 0 bases, with 10 bases lying between them. The CDR3 is 14 amino acids. The germline V gene encodes CDR1 SGHNT and CDR2 YYREEE (reference sequence). The CDR3, as DNA: TGTGCCAGCAGCGAGACGGGGTCTAACTATGGCTACACCTTC. It translates to CASSETGSNYGYTF.

The CDR3 DNA reads as TGTGCCAGCAGTCTGGGCGGGGAACAAGAGACCCAGTACTTC. Translating gives CASSLGGEQETQYF. V usage is TRBV27 and J usage is TRBJ2-5; D is perhaps TRBD2 (6 bases). This CDR3 comprises 14 residues. The ends were cut back, 5 bases at V and 2 bases at J, with 12 bases in the middle. The germline gives CDR1 MNHEY, CDR2 SMNVEV (reference sequence).

The rearrangement joins TRBV28 to TRBJ2-1; a weak D match, TRBD2 (5 bases). In germline, CDR1 is MDHEN, CDR2 SYDVKM. V shed 3 bases and J shed 4 bases, with 25 bases lying between them. CDR3 length: 19 residues. The chain's CDR3 is CASSLMRLTSPDQYNEQFF. In DNA, the CDR3 is TGTGCCAGCAGTTTGATGAGGCTTACTAGTCCCGACCAGTACAATGAGCAGTTCTTC.

The V and J genes are TRBV28 and TRBJ1-2, with D possibly being TRBD1 (6 bases). CDR1 and CDR2 (germline): MDHEN, SYDVKM. The CDR3 has 15 amino acids. The ends were cut back, 3 bases at V and 7 bases at J, with 18 bases in the middle. This chain's CDR3 is CASSFGQTGSGGYTF. CDR3 DNA: TGTGCCAGCAGTTTCGGACAAACAGGGTCGGGTGGCTACACCTTC.

The genes are TRBV2 and TRBJ1-2; 10 bases are shared with TRBD1. The CDR3 extends over 15 amino acids. V gave up 6 bases and J gave up 4 bases; unmatched junction bases: 8. Germline V gives CDR1 SNHLY, CDR2 FYNNEI. CDR3 amino acids: CASRPGQGMVYGYTF. The CDR3 DNA follows: TGTGCCAGCAGACCGGGACAGGGGATGGTCTATGGCTACACCTTC.

The V and J genes are TRBV28 and TRBJ2-7; no definite D call. This CDR3 spans 13 amino acids. The ends were cut back, 6 bases at V and 4 bases at J, with 13 bases in the middle. CDR1 is MDHEN and CDR2 is SYDVKM in the germline V gene. Here the CDR3 DNA reads TGTGCCAGCAGCAAACAGTTCCCATACGAGCAGTACTTC. The encoded protein is CASSKQFPYEQYF.

The chain combines TRBV7-3 with TRBJ2-2; D gene unclear. Per the germline V gene, CDR1 is SGHTA and CDR2 is FQGTGA. This CDR3 is built from 17 residues. Trimming took off 5 bases at V and 6 bases at J, with 22 bases between the two ends. CDR3 sequence: CASSPDLESRPAGELFF. The CDR3 DNA sequence: TGTGCCAGCAGCCCAGACCTCGAATCGAGACCGGCCGGGGAGCTGTTTTTT.

The rearrangement joins TRBV11-2 to TRBJ2-7, with D possibly TRBD2 on 6 matching bases. The V end lost 1 base, the J end lost 3 bases, and 13 bases lay between the germline ends. The CDR3 is 15 residues long. CDR1 is SGHAT and CDR2 is FQNNGV in the germline V gene. CDR3 bases: TGTGCCAGCAGCTTAGCGTCAGCTAGCGTCTACGAGCAGTACTTC. Protein product: CASSLASASVYEQYF.

This chain uses TRBV5-1 with TRBJ2-7; 16 bases fit TRBD2. The germline gives CDR1 SGHRS, CDR2 YFSETQ. V dropped 4 bases and J dropped 4; count of bases not matched to a gene: 5. The CDR3 spans 16 residues. CDR3 sequence (DNA): TGCGCCAGCAGCCCGGGACTAGCGGGGGGGAGTTACGAGCAGTACTTC. It translates to CASSPGLAGGSYEQYF.

The chain links TRBV27 to TRBJ2-1; the match to TRBD2 covers 7 bases. Germline CDR1 and CDR2: MNHEY and SMNVEV (reference sequence). The CDR3 extends over 17 amino acids. The ends lost 0 bases at V and 0 bases at J; junction bases unmatched: 5. The CDR3 DNA sequence: TGTGCCAGCAGTTTATCTCCAGCGGGGAGCTCCTACAATGAGCAGTTCTTC. This translates into CASSLSPAGSSYNEQFF.

This clone was observed a handful of times. The V gene is TRBV28, the J gene TRBJ2-1; D is unclear. Germline CDR1 and CDR2: MDHEN and SYDVKM. V dropped 3 bases and J dropped 6 bases, with 15 bases sitting between them. The CDR3 is 15 amino acids. The CDR3 nucleotides are TGTGCCAGCAGTTTTCCCCGAGAGACTTCCAATGAGCAGTTCTTC. Translation gives CASSFPRETSNEQFF.

The chain uses TRBV7-3 and TRBJ2-1; 9 bases agree with TRBD1. This CDR3 contains 16 residues. CDR1 and CDR2 (germline): SGHTA, FQGTGA. Germline trimming cut 2 bases from V and 0 bases from J; bases unmatched to any gene: 2. CDR3 coding DNA: TGTGCCAGCAGCTTAGCGGGACAGGGCTCCTACAATGAGCAGTTCTTC. Translation gives CASSLAGQGSYNEQFF. Full variable domain (remainder filled in from reference TRBV7-3 and TRBJ2-1): GAGVSQTPSNKVTEKGKYVELRCDPISGHTALYWYRQSLGQGPEFLIYFQGTGAADDSGLPNDRFFAVRPEGSVSTLKIQRTERGDSAVYLCASSLAGQGSYNEQFFGPGTRLTVL.

This clone came up a few times. This chain links TRBV19 with TRBJ2-3; 11 bases match TRBD2. This CDR3 comprises 16 residues. V was pared by 5 bases and J by 4 bases, with 8 bases of the junction left unmatched. The germline V gene encodes CDR1 LNHDA and CDR2 SQIVND (reference sequence). The CDR3 is CASSLPTSGISDTQYF. In nucleotides, the CDR3 is TGTGCCAGTAGTCTCCCGACTAGCGGGATCTCAGATACGCAGTATTTT.

The chain links TRBV28 to TRBJ1-2; D is ambiguous. V was shortened by 1 base and J by 8 bases, with 11 bases between the two germline ends. The CDR3 runs to 13 residues. From germline, CDR1 is MDHEN and CDR2 SYDVKM. The CDR3 here is CASSLLAARGYTF. DNA of the CDR3: TGTGCCAGCAGTTTATTGGCCGCAAGAGGCTACACCTTC.

This clone was counted once. The V and J genes are TRBV15 and TRBJ2-1; a weak D match, TRBD2 (6 bases). The germline gives CDR1 LNHNV, CDR2 YYDKDF (reference sequence). The CDR3 is 14 amino acids. V was trimmed by 2 bases and J by 7 bases, leaving 12 bases between them. In DNA, the CDR3 is TGTGCCACCAGCAGAAGCCAGGCGGGGAATGAGCAGTTCTTC. This gives the protein CATSRSQAGNEQFF.

The V call is TRBV28, the J call TRBJ2-7; unclear D gene. The CDR3 contains 15 residues. Germline loops: CDR1 MDHEN, CDR2 SYDVKM. V was trimmed by 6 bases and J by 5 bases, leaving 20 bases between them. CDR3 amino acids: CASSPVVLLWDEQYF. The CDR3 DNA is TGTGCCAGCAGCCCAGTGGTCTTGCTCTGGGACGAGCAGTACTTC.

This clone was detected only a few times. This chain joins TRBV11-2 and TRBJ1-3; D is undetermined. Germline values: CDR1 SGHAT, CDR2 FQNNGV. Trimming took 5 bases from V and 4 from J, leaving 9 bases between them. This CDR3 region has 13 residues. The CDR3 is CASSDTNGNTIYF. The CDR3 nucleotides are TGTGCCAGCAGCGACACAAACGGAAACACCATATATTTT.

This chain links TRBV27 with TRBJ2-2, with TRBD1 matching over 7 bases. CDR1 and CDR2 from the germline V gene are MNHEY and SMNVEV (reference sequence). V trimming: 5 bases; J trimming: 4 bases; junction bases outside the gene matches: 4. This CDR3 has 14 amino acids. The DNA for the CDR3 is TGTGCCAGCAGTGACGGGACAGCCACCGGGGAGCTGTTTTTT. Translation: CASSDGTATGELFF.